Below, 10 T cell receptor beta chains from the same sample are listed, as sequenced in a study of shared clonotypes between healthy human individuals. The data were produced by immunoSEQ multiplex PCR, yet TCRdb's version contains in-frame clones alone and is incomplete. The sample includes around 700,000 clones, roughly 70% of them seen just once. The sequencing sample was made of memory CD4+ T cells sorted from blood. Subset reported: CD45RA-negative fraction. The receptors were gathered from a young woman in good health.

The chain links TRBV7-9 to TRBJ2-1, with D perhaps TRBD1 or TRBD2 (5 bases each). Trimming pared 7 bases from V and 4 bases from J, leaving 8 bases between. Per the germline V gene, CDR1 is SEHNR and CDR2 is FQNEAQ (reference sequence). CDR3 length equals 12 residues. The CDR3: CASTWGYNEQFF. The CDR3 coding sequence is TGTGCCAGCACCTGGGGGTACAATGAGCAGTTCTTC.

CDR3 loop: CASRTGAEQYF. The CDR3 bases are TGTGCCAGCCGCACAGGGGCCGAGCAGTACTTC. The chain employs TRBV11-2 and TRBJ2-7; 7 bases map to TRBD1. Germline CDR1 SGHAT, CDR2 FQNNGV. Trimming took 8 bases from V and 6 from J; bases not matched to a gene: 4. The CDR3 runs 11 residues.

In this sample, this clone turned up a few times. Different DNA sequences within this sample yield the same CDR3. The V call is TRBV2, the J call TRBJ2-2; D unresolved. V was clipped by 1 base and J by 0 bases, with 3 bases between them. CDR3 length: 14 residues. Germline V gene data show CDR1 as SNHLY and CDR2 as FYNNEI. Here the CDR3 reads CASSEGANTGELFF. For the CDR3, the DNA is TGTGCCAGCAGTGAAGGGGCGAACACCGGGGAGCTGTTTTTT.

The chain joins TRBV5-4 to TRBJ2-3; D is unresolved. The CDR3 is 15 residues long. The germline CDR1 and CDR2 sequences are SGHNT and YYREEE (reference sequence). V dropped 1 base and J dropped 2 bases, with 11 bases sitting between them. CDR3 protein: CASSLRASNTDTQYF. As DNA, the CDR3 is TGTGCCAGCAGCTTGCGGGCAAGCAACACAGATACGCAGTATTTT.

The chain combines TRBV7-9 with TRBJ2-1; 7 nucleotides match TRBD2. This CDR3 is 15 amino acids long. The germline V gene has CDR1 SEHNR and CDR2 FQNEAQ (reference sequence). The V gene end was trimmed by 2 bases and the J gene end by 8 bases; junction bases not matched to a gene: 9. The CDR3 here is CASSLLSGGGDEQFF. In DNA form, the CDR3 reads TGTGCCAGCAGCTTATTGTCGGGAGGCGGGGATGAGCAGTTCTTC.

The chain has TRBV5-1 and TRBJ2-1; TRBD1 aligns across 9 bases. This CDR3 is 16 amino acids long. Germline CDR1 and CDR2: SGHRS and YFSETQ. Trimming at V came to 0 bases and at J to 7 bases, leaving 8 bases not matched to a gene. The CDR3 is CASSLAADRGKNEQFF. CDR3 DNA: TGCGCCAGCAGCTTGGCCGCCGACAGGGGGAAAAATGAGCAGTTCTTC.

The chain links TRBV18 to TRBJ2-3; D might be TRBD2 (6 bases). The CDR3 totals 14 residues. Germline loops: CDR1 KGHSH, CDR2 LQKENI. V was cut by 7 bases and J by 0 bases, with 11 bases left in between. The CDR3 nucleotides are TGTGCCAGCTTAGCGGCTACTAGCACAGATACGCAGTATTTT. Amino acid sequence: CASLAATSTDTQYF.

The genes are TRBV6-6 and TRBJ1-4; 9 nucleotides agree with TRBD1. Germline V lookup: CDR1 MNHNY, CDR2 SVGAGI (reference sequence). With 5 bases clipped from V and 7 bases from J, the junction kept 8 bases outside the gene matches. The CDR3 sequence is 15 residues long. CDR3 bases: TGTGCCAGCAGTAGGGGGGACAGGGAGGGTGAAAAACTGTTTTTT. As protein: CASSRGDREGEKLFF.

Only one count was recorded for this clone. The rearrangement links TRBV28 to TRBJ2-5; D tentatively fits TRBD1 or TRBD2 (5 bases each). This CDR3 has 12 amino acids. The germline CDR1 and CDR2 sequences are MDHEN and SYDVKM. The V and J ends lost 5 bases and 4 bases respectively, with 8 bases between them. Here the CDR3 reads CASSRDVETQYF. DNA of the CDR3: TGTGCCAGCAGTCGGGACGTAGAGACCCAGTACTTC.

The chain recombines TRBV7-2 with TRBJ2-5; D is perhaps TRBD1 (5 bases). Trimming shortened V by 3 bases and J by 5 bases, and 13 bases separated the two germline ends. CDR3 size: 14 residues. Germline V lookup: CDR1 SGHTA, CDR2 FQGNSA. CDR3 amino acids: CASSLERGRETQYF. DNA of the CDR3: TGTGCCAGCAGCTTGGAAAGGGGTCGGGAGACCCAGTACTTC.